The 9 T cell receptor beta chains listed next were all sequenced from one sample in a study of T cells in Graves' hyperthyroidism and ophthalmopathy. RNA transcripts were the template for amplifying TCR beta CDR3 regions. Carried out on the TCR CDR3, a first-round RT-PCR used the HTBI primer set. TCRdb passed the multiplex PCR reads through MiXCR, listing each CDR3 protein once. The data hold a few hundred thousand distinct CDR3 sequences, with around 14% observed a single time. Sequenced: blood. The source is a young woman with Graves' hyperthyroidism.

The chain combines TRBV19 with TRBJ1-1; perhaps TRBD1 as D (6 bases). V lost 10 bases and J lost 0, with 27 bases in between. Germline V gene sequence: CDR1 LNHDA, CDR2 SQIVND (reference sequence). This CDR3 is 18 amino acids long. The CDR3 protein is CATKGVFRAGFVNTEAFF. In DNA form, the CDR3 reads TGTGCCACCAAGGGGGTTTTCCGCGCCGGTTTCGTGAACACTGAAGCTTTCTTT.

A few counts support this clonotype. The rearrangement uses TRBV6-1 and TRBJ2-7; the D gene is possibly TRBD2 (7 bases). Trimming took 5 bases from V and 2 from J, leaving 13 bases between them. Germline-derived CDR1 and CDR2 are MNHNS and SASEGT. The CDR3 covers 14 residues. CDR3 residues: CASSRGGAAYEQYF. The CDR3 nucleotides read TGTGCCAGCAGTAGAGGGGGGGCGGCCTACGAGCAGTACTTC.

This clonotype was counted ten times or more. This CDR3 reads CSAPPRLAGEQYF. CDR3 DNA sequence: TGCAGTGCTCCCCCCCGACTAGCGGGAGAGCAGTATTTT. This chain connects TRBV20-1 to TRBJ2-3, with 12 bases identical to TRBD2. Looked up from germline, CDR1 is DFQATT and CDR2 is SNEGSKA (reference sequence). This CDR3 is 13 amino acids long. V gave up 5 bases and J gave up 11 bases; unmatched junction bases: 8.

The V and J genes are TRBV7-9 and TRBJ2-1; TRBD2 agrees at 9 bases. Germline V gene lookup returns CDR1 SEHNR and CDR2 FQNEAQ (reference sequence). The CDR3 length is 16 residues. The V and J ends lost 5 bases and 4 bases, in that order; junction bases with no gene match: 9. The CDR3 bases are TGTGCCAGCAGCGTCCTTAGCGGGAGCTATTACAATGAGCAGTTCTTC. Protein sequence: CASSVLSGSYYNEQFF.

This clonotype occurred many times. V is TRBV9 and J is TRBJ2-3, with D unclear. The V end was cut by 0 bases, the J end by 2 bases, with 4 bases between. The CDR3 covers 13 residues. Germline CDR1 and CDR2: SGDLS and YYNGEE. The CDR3 here is CASSVVVTDTQYF. CDR3 DNA: TGTGCCAGCAGCGTAGTCGTCACAGATACGCAGTATTTT.

The V and J genes are TRBV4-3 and TRBJ2-1, with D perhaps matching TRBD2 (5 bases). Trimming removed 4 bases from V and 0 bases from J, with 10 bases in between. The CDR3 is 15 amino acids. The germline gives CDR1 LGHNA, CDR2 YSLEER. Here the CDR3 DNA reads TGCGCCAGCAGCCTCAGGAGGATCTCCTACAATGAGCAGTTCTTC. Translated, it gives CASSLRRISYNEQFF.

This clonotype was observed at least ten times. The chain links TRBV29-1 to TRBJ1-3, with D unclear. Between the trimmed V and J ends, which lost 4 bases and 1 base, there was a span of 11 bases. From germline, CDR1 is SQVTM and CDR2 ANQGSEA. The CDR3 length is 14 residues. In DNA, the CDR3 is TGCAGCGTTGTCGGGAATGAGTCTGGAAACACCATATATTTT. As protein: CSVVGNESGNTIYF.

V gene TRBV5-1 combines with J gene TRBJ2-2, with D perhaps matching TRBD1 (6 bases). CDR1 and CDR2 from the germline V gene are SGHRS and YFSETQ. The CDR3 totals 16 residues. Trimming took off 4 bases at V and 0 bases at J, with 13 bases between the two ends. The CDR3 sequence: CASSLGQNPNTGELFF. The CDR3 coding sequence is TGCGCCAGCAGCCTCGGACAGAATCCGAACACCGGGGAGCTGTTTTTT.

The table lists this clonotype with many counts. The J gene is TRBJ2-7, the V gene TRBV6-2 or TRBV6-3; 9 bases map to TRBD1. CDR1 and CDR2 from the germline V gene are MNHEY and SVGEGT. V trimming: 6 bases; J trimming: 5 bases; junction bases outside the gene matches: 5. The CDR3 is 13 residues long. The CDR3 spells CASSGGQGNEQYV. CDR3 nucleotides: TGTGCCAGCAGCGGAGGACAGGGGAACGAGCAGTACGTC.